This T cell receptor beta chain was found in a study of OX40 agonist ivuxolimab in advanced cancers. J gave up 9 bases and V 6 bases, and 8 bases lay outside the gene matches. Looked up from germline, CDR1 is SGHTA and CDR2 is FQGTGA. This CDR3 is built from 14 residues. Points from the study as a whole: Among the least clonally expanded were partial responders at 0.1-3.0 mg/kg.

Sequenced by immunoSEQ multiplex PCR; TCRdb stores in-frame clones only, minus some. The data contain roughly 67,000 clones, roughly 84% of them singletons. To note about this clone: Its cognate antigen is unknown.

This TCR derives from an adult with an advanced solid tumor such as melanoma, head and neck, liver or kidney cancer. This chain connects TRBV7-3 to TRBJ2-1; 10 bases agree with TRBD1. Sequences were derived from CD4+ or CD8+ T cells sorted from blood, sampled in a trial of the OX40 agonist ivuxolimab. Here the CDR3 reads CASSLTGGGGEQFF. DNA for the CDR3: TGTGCCAGCAGTTTGACAGGGGGCGGGGGTGAGCAGTTCTTC.